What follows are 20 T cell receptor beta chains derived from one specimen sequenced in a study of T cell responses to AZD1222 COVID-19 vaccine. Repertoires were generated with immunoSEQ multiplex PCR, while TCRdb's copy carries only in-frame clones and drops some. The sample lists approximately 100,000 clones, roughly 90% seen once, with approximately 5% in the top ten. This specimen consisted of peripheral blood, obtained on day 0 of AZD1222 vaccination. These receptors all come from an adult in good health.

In DNA form, the CDR3 reads TGTGCCAGCAGCCAACGAGGACTAGCGGGAAGGCTCGAGACCCAGTACTTC. This codes for CASSQRGLAGRLETQYF. The chain employs TRBV3-1 (or the pseudogene TRBV3-2) and TRBJ2-5, with TRBD2 identical over 12 bases. Germline loops: CDR1 LGHDT, CDR2 YNNKEL (reference sequence). The CDR3 sequence is 17 residues long. V was pared by 2 bases and J by 5 bases, with 9 bases of the junction left unmatched.

CDR3 nucleotide sequence: TGTGCCAGCAGTATAACAAAGAACACTGAAGCTTTCTTT. This encodes CASSITKNTEAFF. The chain employs TRBV27 and TRBJ1-1; D not resolved. The V end was cut by 5 bases, the J end by 1 base, with 8 bases between. The CDR3 is 13 amino acids. Germline V gene sequence: CDR1 MNHEY, CDR2 SMNVEV (reference sequence).

The CDR3 DNA is TGCAGCGACTCGCTGCTAAAAGAGGGCGGATACTATGGCTACACCTTC. Residues: CSDSLLKEGGYYGYTF. The chain couples TRBV29-1 to TRBJ1-2; D remains unclear. Trimming cost V 7 bases and J 3 bases, with 24 bases left between them. Germline CDR1 SQVTM, CDR2 ANQGSEA. This CDR3 spans 16 amino acids.

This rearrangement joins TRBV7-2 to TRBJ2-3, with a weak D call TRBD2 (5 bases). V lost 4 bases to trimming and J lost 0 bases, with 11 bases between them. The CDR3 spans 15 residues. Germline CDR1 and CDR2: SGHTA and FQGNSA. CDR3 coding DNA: TGTGCCAGCAGCTCTCCCGGACTGAGCACAGATACGCAGTATTTT. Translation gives CASSSPGLSTDTQYF.

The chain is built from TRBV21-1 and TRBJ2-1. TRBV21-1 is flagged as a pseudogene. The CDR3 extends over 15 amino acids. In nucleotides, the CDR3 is TGTGCCAGCAGCAAAGCGCTGATTGGGGACAATGAGCAGTTCTTC. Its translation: CASSKALIGDNEQFF.

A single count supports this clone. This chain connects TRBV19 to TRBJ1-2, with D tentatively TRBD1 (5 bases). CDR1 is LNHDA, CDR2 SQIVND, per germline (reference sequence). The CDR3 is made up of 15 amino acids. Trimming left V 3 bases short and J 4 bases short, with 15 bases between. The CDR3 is CASSIDKRGIYGYTF. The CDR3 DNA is TGTGCCAGTAGTATCGACAAGCGGGGGATCTATGGCTACACCTTC.

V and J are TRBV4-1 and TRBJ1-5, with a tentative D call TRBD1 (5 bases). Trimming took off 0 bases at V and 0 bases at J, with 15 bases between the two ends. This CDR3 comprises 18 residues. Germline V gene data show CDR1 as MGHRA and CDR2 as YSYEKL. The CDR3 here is CASSQDSQGTYSNQPQHF. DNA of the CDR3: TGCGCCAGCAGCCAAGATTCCCAGGGAACCTATAGCAATCAGCCCCAGCATTTT.

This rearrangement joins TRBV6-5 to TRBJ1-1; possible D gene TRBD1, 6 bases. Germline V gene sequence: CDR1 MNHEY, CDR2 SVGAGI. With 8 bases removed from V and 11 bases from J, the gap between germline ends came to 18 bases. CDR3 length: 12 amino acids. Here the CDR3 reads CASLPAGGLAFF. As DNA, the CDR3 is TGTGCCAGCCTACCGGCTGGGGGCCTGGCTTTCTTT.

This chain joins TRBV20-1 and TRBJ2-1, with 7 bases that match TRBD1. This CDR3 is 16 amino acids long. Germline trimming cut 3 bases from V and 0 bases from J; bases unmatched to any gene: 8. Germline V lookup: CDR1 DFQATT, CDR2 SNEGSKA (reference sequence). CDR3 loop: CSASWGQFSSYNEQFF. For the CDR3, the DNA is TGCAGTGCTAGTTGGGGACAGTTTTCCTCCTACAATGAGCAGTTCTTC.

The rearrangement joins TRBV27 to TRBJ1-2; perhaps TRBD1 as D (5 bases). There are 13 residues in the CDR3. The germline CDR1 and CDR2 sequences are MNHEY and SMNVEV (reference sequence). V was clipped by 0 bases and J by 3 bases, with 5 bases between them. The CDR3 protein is CASSLSGDYGYTF. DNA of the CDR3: TGTGCCAGCAGTTTATCAGGGGACTATGGCTACACCTTC.

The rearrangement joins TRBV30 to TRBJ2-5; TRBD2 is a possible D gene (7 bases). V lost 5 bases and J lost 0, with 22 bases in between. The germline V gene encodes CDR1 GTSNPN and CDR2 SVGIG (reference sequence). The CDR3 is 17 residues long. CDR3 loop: CAWVKEGGRGDQETQYF. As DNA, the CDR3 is TGTGCCTGGGTCAAAGAGGGGGGGCGAGGTGACCAAGAGACCCAGTACTTC.

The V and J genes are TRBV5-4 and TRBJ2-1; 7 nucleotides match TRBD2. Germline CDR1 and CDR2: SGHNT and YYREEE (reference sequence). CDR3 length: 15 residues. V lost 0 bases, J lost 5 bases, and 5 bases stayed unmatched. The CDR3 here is CASSLALAVHNEQFF. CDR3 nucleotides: TGTGCCAGCAGCTTGGCCCTAGCGGTCCACAATGAGCAGTTCTTC.

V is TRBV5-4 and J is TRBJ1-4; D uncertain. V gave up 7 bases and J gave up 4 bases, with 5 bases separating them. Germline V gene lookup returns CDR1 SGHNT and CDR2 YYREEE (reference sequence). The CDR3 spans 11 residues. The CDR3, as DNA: TGTGCCAGCCAGAATAATGAAAAACTGTTTTTT. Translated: CASQNNEKLFF.

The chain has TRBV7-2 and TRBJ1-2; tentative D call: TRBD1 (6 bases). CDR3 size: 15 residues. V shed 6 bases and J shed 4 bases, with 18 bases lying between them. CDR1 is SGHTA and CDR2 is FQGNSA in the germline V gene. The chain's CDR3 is CASSYRVEDFYGYTF. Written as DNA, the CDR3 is TGTGCCAGCAGTTACAGGGTCGAGGACTTCTATGGCTACACCTTC.

The CDR3 DNA follows: TGTGCCAGTAGTATAGCAGGGGCAGGGGTATCTGGAAACACCATATATTTT. Its protein product is CASSIAGAGVSGNTIYF. The genes are TRBV19 and TRBJ1-3, with a possible D match to TRBD1 (6 bases). The CDR3 has 17 residues. V was cut by 1 base and J by 1 base, with 14 bases left in between. The germline V gene encodes CDR1 LNHDA and CDR2 SQIVND (reference sequence).

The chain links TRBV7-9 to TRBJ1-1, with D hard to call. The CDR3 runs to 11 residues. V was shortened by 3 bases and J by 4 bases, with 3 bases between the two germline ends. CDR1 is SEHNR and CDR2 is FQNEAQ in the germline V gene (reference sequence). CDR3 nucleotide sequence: TGTGCCAGCAGCTTCGGCACTGAAGCTTTCTTT. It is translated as CASSFGTEAFF. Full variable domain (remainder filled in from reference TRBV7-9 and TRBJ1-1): DTGVSQNPRHKITKRGQNVTFRCDPISEHNRLYWYRQTLGQGPEFLTYFQNEAQLEKSRLLSDRFSAERPKGSFSTLEIQRTEQGDSAMYLCASSFGTEAFFGQGTRLTVV.

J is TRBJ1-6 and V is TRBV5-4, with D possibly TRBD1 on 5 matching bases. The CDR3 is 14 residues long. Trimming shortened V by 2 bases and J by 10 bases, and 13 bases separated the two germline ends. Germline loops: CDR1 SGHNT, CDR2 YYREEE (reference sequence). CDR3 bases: TGTGCCAGCAGCTTTGCAGGGAGGCGCTCACCCCTCCACTTT. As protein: CASSFAGRRSPLHF.

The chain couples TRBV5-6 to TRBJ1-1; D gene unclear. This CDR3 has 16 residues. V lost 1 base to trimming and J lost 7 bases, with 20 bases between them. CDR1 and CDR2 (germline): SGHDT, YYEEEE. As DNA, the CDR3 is TGTGCCAGCAGCTTGACTTCTTTAGGTCCGCCCTTTGAAGCTTTCTTT. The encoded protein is CASSLTSLGPPFEAFF.

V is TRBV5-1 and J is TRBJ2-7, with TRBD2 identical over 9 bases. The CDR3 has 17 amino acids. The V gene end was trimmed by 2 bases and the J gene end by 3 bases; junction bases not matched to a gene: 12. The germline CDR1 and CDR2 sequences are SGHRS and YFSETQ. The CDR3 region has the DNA TGCGCCAGCAGCTTCAGTGCGAGGCGGGAGGGGAACTACGAGCAGTACTTC. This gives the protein CASSFSARREGNYEQYF.

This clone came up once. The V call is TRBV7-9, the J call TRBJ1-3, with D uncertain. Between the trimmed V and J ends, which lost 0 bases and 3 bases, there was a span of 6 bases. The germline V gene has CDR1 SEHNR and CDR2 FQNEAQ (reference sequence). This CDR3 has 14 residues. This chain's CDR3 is CASSLAPSGNTIYF. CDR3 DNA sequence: TGTGCCAGCAGCTTAGCGCCCAGTGGAAACACCATATATTTT.